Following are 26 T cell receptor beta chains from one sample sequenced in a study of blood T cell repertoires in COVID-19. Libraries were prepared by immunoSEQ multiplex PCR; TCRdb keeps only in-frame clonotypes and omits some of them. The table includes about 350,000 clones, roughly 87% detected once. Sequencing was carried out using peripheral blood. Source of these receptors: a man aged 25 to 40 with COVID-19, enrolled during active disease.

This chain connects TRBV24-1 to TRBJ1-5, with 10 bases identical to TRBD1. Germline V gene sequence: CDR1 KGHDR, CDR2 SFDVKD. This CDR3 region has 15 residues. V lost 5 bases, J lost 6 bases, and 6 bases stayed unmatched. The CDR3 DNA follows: TGTGCCACCAGTGCCTCGGGACAGGGGAGTCAGCCCCAGCATTTT. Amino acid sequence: CATSASGQGSQPQHF.

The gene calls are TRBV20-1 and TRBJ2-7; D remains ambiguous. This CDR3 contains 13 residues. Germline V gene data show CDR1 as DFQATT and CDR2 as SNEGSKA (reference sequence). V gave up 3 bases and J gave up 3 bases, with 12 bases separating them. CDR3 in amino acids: CSASGPDYYEQYF. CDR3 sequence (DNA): TGCAGTGCTAGTGGGCCCGATTACTACGAGCAGTACTTC.

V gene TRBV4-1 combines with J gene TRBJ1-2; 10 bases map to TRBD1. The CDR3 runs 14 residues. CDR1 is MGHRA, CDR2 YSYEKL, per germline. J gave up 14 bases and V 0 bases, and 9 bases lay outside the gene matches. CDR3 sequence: CASSQETGGTMATF. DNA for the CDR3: TGCGCCAGCAGCCAAGAGACAGGGGGCACGATGGCTACCTTC.

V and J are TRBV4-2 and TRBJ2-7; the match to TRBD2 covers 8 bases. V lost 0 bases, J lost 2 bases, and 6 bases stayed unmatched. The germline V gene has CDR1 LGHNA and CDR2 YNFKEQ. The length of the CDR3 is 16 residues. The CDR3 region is CASSQDRRTSPYEQYF. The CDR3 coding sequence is TGTGCCAGCAGCCAAGATCGAAGGACTAGCCCCTACGAGCAGTACTTC.

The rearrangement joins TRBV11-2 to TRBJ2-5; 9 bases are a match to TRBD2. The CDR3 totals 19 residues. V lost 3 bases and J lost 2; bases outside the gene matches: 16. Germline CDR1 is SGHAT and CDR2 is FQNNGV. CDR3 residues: CASSFQGMGLAEGQETQYF. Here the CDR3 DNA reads TGTGCCAGCAGCTTCCAAGGCATGGGACTAGCCGAGGGGCAAGAGACCCAGTACTTC.

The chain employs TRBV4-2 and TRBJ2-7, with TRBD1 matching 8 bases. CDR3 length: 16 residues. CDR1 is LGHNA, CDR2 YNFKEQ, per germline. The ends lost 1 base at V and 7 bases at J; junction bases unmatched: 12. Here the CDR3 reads CASSQVASGGAGEQYF. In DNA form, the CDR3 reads TGTGCCAGCAGCCAAGTGGCCTCAGGGGGCGCGGGGGAGCAGTACTTC.

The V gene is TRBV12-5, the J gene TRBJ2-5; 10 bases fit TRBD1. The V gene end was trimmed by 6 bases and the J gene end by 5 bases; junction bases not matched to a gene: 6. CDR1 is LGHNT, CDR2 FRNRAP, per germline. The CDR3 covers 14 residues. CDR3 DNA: TGTGCTAGTGGGCCCGGACAGGGGGAGGAGACCCAGTACTTC. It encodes CASGPGQGEETQYF.

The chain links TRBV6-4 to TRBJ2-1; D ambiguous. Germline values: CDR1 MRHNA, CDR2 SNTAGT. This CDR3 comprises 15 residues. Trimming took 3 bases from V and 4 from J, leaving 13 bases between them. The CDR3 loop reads CASSDLADEYNEQFF. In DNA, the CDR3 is TGTGCCAGCAGTGATTTGGCGGATGAATACAATGAGCAGTTCTTC.

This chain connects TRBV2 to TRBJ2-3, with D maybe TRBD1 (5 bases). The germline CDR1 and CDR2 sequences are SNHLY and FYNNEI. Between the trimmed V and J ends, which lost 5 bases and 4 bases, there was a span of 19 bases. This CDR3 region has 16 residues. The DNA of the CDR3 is TGTGCCAGCAGTAAGGGGCCTTCACGGTCGTCAGATACGCAGTATTTT. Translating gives CASSKGPSRSSDTQYF.

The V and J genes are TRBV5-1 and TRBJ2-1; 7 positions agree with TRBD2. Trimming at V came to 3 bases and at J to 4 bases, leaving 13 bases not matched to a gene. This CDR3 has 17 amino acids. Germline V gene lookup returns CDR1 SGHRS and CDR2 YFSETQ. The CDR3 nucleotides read TGCGCCAGCAGCTGGCGTCGGGAGGACCGTACTTACAATGAGCAGTTCTTC. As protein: CASSWRREDRTYNEQFF.

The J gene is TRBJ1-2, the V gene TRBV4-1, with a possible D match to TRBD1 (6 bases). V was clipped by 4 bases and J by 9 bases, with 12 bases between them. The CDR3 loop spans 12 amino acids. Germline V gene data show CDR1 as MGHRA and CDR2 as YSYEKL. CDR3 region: CASSPRGASYTF. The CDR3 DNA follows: TGCGCCAGCAGCCCGCGGGGGGCGAGCTACACCTTC.

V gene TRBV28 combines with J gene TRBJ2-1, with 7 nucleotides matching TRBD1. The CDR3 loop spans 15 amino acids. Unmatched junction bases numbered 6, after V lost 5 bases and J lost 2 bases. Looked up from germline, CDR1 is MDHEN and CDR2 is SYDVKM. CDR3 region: CASSITTGPYNEQFF. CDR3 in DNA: TGTGCCAGCAGTATAACGACAGGGCCCTACAATGAGCAGTTCTTC.

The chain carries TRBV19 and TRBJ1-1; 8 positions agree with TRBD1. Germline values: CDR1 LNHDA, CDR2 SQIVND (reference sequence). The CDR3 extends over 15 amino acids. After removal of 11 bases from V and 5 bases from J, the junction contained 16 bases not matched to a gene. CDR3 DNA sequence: TGTGCCGCGCGGACAGGGTCACCGACTGGTACTGAAGCTTTCTTT. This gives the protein CAARTGSPTGTEAFF.

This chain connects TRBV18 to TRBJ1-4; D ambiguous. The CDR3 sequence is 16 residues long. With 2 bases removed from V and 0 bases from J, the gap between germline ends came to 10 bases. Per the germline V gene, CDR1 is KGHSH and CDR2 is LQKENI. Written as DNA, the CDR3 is TGTGCCAGCTCACCATTTGGTGGAGCAACTAATGAAAAACTGTTTTTT. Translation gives CASSPFGGATNEKLFF.

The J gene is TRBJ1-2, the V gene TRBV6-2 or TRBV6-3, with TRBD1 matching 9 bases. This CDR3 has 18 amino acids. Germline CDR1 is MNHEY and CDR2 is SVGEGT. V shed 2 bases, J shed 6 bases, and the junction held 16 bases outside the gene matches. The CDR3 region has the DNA TGTGCCAGCAGTTACCCTGGGTTCCCGGGACAGGGAAAGGATGGCTACACCTTC. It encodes CASSYPGFPGQGKDGYTF.

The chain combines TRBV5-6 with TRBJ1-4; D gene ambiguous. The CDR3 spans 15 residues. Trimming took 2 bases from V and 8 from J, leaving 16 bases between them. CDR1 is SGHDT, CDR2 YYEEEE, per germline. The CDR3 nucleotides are TGTGCCAGCAGCTTCGGCCCCGGGGTCGGAGAAAAACTGTTTTTT. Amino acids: CASSFGPGVGEKLFF. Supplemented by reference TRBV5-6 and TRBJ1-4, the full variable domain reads DAGVTQSPTHLIKTRGQQVTLRCSPKSGHDTVSWYQQALGQGPQFIFQYYEEEERQRGNFPDRFSGHQFPNYSSELNVNALLLGDSALYLCASSFGPGVGEKLFFGSGTQLSVL.

For the CDR3, the DNA is TGTGCCAGCAGTTACTCCTCGACAGGGGGCTCGAATGAGCAGTTCTTC. This translates into CASSYSSTGGSNEQFF. V is TRBV6-5 and J is TRBJ2-1; 10 bases are a match to TRBD1. Germline V CDR1 and CDR2: MNHEY, SVGAGI. J lost 7 bases, V lost 0 bases, and 6 bases had no gene match. The CDR3 sequence is 16 residues long.

The CDR3 DNA reads as TGTGCCAGTACACGCCGGGACAGGGGACAGCCCCAGCATTTT. This sequence encodes CASTRRDRGQPQHF. The chain combines TRBV21-1 with TRBJ1-5; the listed D gene, TRBD1, was not tested against the DNA. TRBV21-1 is termed a pseudogene. There are 14 residues in the CDR3.

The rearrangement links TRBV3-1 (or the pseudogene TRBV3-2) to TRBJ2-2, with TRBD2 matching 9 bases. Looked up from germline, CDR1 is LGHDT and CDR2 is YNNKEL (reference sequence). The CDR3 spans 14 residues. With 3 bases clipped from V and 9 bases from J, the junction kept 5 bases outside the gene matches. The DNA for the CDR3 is TGTGCCAGCAGCCATCTAGCGGGGAGGTGGGAGCTGTTTTTT. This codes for CASSHLAGRWELFF.

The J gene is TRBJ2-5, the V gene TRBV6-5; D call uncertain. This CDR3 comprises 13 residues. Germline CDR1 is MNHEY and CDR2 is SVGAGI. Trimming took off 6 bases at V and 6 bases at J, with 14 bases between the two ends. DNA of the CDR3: TGTGCCAGCAGGGCTTCGTCGAGGCAGACCCAGTACTTC. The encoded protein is CASRASSRQTQYF.

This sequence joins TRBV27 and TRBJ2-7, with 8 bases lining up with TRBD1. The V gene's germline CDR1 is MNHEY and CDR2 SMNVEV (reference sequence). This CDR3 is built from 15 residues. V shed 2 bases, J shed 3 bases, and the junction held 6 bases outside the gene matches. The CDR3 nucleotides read TGTGCCAGCAGTTTAGCGGGACAGGTTGTCTACGAGCAGTACTTC. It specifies CASSLAGQVVYEQYF.

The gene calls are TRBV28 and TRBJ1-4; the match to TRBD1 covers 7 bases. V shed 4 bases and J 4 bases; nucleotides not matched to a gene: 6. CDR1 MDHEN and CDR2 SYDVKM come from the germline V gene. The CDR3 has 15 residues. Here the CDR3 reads CASSSTGVINEKLFF. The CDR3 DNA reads TGTGCCAGCAGTTCCACAGGGGTTATTAATGAAAAACTGTTTTTT.

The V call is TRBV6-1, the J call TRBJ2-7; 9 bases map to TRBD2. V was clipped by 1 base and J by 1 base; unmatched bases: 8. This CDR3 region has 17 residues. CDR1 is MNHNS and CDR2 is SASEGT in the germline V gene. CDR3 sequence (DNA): TGTGCCAGCAGTGAAGTAGGGCTAGCGGGAAGGTCCTACGAGCAGTACTTC. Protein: CASSEVGLAGRSYEQYF.

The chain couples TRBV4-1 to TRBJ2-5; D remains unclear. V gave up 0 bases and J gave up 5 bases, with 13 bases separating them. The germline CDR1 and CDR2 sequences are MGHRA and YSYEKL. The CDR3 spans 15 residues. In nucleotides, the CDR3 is TGCGCCAGCAGCCAAGATCACCTACCTACCGAGACCCAGTACTTC. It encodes CASSQDHLPTETQYF.

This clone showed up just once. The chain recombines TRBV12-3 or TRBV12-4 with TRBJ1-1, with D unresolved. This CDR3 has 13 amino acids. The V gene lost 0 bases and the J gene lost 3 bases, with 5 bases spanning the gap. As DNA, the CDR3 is TGTGCCAGCAGTTTAGCTAGTTACACTGAAGCTTTCTTT. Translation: CASSLASYTEAFF.

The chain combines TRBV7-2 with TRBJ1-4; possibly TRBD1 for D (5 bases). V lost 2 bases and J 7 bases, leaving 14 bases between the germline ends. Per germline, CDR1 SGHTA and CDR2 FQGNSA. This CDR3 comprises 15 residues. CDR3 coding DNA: TGTGCCAGCAGCTTAAGTGGGCTGGGGCCTGAAAAACTGTTTTTT. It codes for CASSLSGLGPEKLFF.